These 18 T cell receptor beta chains share one sample of origin, sequenced in a study of blood T cell repertoires in COVID-19. Using immunoSEQ multiplex PCR, the repertoire was profiled, and TCRdb retains in-frame clones only, with some absent. The table includes 650,000 to 800,000 clones, about 87% detected once. Specimen: peripheral blood. These receptors were collected from a young woman with acute or convalescent COVID-19.

V and J are TRBV18 and TRBJ1-1, with TRBD1 matching 9 bases. There are 15 residues in the CDR3. With V trimmed by 4 bases and J by 1 base, 4 bases remained unmatched. Per germline, CDR1 KGHSH and CDR2 LQKENI. CDR3 residues: CASSLGTGWNTEAFF. CDR3 bases: TGTGCCAGCTCACTTGGGACAGGGTGGAACACTGAAGCTTTCTTT.

The chain employs TRBV7-9 and TRBJ1-2, with TRBD1 matching over 9 bases. The CDR3 extends over 17 amino acids. CDR1 is SEHNR and CDR2 is FQNEAQ in the germline V gene (reference sequence). J gave up 5 bases and V 3 bases, and 13 bases lay outside the gene matches. CDR3 DNA sequence: TGTGCCAGCAGCTTCCCCCCCGGACAGGGGACAGGTTATGGCTACACCTTC. Amino acids: CASSFPPGQGTGYGYTF.

The rearrangement joins TRBV9 to TRBJ2-1, with D hard to call. V was pared by 0 bases and J by 6 bases, with 16 bases between. This CDR3 has 16 residues. Germline V CDR1 and CDR2: SGDLS, YYNGEE. The CDR3 DNA follows: TGTGCCAGCAGCGTAGGTTCAGGCTCACGTACCAATGAGCAGTTCTTC. Protein product: CASSVGSGSRTNEQFF.

V gene TRBV4-1 combines with J gene TRBJ2-5, with D possibly matching TRBD2 (6 bases). Per the germline V gene, CDR1 is MGHRA and CDR2 is YSYEKL. Trimming left V 2 bases short and J 5 bases short, with 9 bases between. The CDR3 extends over 13 amino acids. Here the CDR3 DNA reads TGCGCCAGCAGCCAAACACGGGGGGAGACCCAGTACTTC. Its translation: CASSQTRGETQYF.

The V gene is TRBV2, the J gene TRBJ2-4, with 7 nucleotides matching TRBD2. Looked up from germline, CDR1 is SNHLY and CDR2 is FYNNEI. The CDR3 loop spans 14 amino acids. Trimming removed 6 bases from V and 8 bases from J; junction bases left unmatched: 10. DNA for the CDR3: TGTGCCAGCAGAGGACGAGAGGGGAGGGACATTCAGTACTTC. Residues: CASRGREGRDIQYF.

V gene TRBV5-5 combines with J gene TRBJ2-3; 11 positions match TRBD2. This CDR3 comprises 19 residues. Germline lookup yields CDR1 SGHKS and CDR2 YYEKEE (reference sequence). The V gene end was trimmed by 1 base and the J gene end by 3 bases; junction bases not matched to a gene: 13. CDR3 sequence (DNA): TGTGCCAGCAGCTTGAGGTTAGCGGGGGGGCTTTTGTGGACAGATACGCAGTATTTT. Amino acid sequence: CASSLRLAGGLLWTDTQYF.

The rearrangement links TRBV3-1 (or the pseudogene TRBV3-2) to TRBJ1-5, with D uncertain. V dropped 4 bases and J dropped 4 bases, with 8 bases sitting between them. The CDR3 length is 13 residues. Germline CDR1 reads LGHDT; CDR2 reads YNNKEL (reference sequence). CDR3 region: CASSPRRNQPQHF. As DNA, the CDR3 is TGTGCCAGCAGCCCGAGAAGAAATCAGCCCCAGCATTTT.

This chain connects TRBV7-8 to TRBJ1-1, with D possibly being TRBD1 (5 bases). The V end was cut by 5 bases, the J end by 11 bases, with 18 bases between. Looked up from germline, CDR1 is SGHVS and CDR2 is FQNEAQ. The CDR3 loop spans 13 amino acids. CDR3 bases: TGTGCCAGCAGCCCTTCCCCGACAGTTGGGGCTTTCTTT. This sequence encodes CASSPSPTVGAFF.

V is TRBV7-9 and J is TRBJ1-5; 9 bases are shared with TRBD1. Germline V CDR1 and CDR2: SEHNR, FQNEAQ (reference sequence). Trimming cost V 7 bases and J 1 base; bases outside gene matches: 11. This CDR3 has 17 residues. The chain's CDR3 is CASTTAQGAGSNQPQHF. CDR3 nucleotide sequence: TGTGCCAGCACCACCGCACAGGGGGCAGGGAGCAATCAGCCCCAGCATTTT.

This chain joins TRBV7-8 and TRBJ1-4, with 8 positions matching TRBD1. V shed 4 bases, J shed 0 bases, and the junction held 19 bases outside the gene matches. Germline V gene data show CDR1 as SGHVS and CDR2 as FQNEAQ. The CDR3 covers 21 residues. CDR3 DNA: TGTGCCAGCAGCTCCCGAGTTCGGGCAGGGGGCAGGTCTGCAACTAATGAAAAACTGTTTTTT. It specifies CASSSRVRAGGRSATNEKLFF. The full variable domain, in which reference TRBV7-8 and TRBJ1-4 provide the parts outside the CDR3, is GAGVSQSPRYKVAKRGQDVALRCDPISGHVSLFWYQQALGQGPEFLTYFQNEAQLDKSGLPSDRFFAERPEGSVSTLKIQRTQQEDSAVYLCASSSRVRAGGRSATNEKLFFGSGTQLSVL.

The gene calls are TRBV24-1 and TRBJ1-2, with D perhaps TRBD1 (6 bases). The V gene's germline CDR1 is KGHDR and CDR2 SFDVKD. The CDR3 extends over 14 amino acids. Deletions cut 1 base from V and 8 bases from J, with 13 bases between. The CDR3 DNA follows: TGTGCCACCAGTGATTTACCCAGGGGAGAAGGCTACACCTTC. It encodes CATSDLPRGEGYTF.

The rearrangement joins TRBV7-9 to TRBJ1-2; 7 bases are shared with TRBD1. Unmatched junction bases numbered 8, after V lost 1 base and J lost 6 bases. The CDR3 sequence is 15 residues long. Germline assignment: CDR1 SEHNR and CDR2 FQNEAQ (reference sequence). The CDR3: CASSLGPTGKDGYTF. The CDR3 coding sequence is TGTGCCAGCAGCTTAGGACCGACAGGGAAAGATGGCTACACCTTC. Based on the CDR3 plus reference TRBV7-9 and TRBJ1-2, the full variable domain is DTGVSQNPRHKITKRGQNVTFRCDPISEHNRLYWYRQTLGQGPEFLTYFQNEAQLEKSRLLSDRFSAERPKGSFSTLEIQRTEQGDSAMYLCASSLGPTGKDGYTFGSGTRLTVV.

This clone has only a few counts. This chain joins TRBV29-1 and TRBJ1-2; weak D call: TRBD1 (6 bases). Germline lookup yields CDR1 SQVTM and CDR2 ANQGSEA. The V and J ends lost 5 bases and 8 bases respectively, with 15 bases between them. CDR3 size: 12 residues. The CDR3 DNA follows: TGCAGCGTTTCCGACAGGAAGGTGGGCTACACCTTC. It yields the protein CSVSDRKVGYTF.

The genes are TRBV12-3 or TRBV12-4 and TRBJ1-1, with 8 bases lining up with TRBD1. The CDR3 totals 13 residues. J lost 6 bases, V lost 7 bases, and 7 bases had no gene match. The CDR3 loop is CASTGQGVPEAFF. CDR3 coding DNA: TGTGCCAGCACCGGACAGGGAGTGCCTGAAGCTTTCTTT.

The chain uses TRBV7-9 and TRBJ1-1; 7 bases are shared with TRBD1. This CDR3 spans 15 amino acids. V shed 5 bases, J shed 5 bases, and the junction held 11 bases outside the gene matches. Germline V gene lookup returns CDR1 SEHNR and CDR2 FQNEAQ (reference sequence). The CDR3 protein is CASSPPGTVGTEAFF. DNA of the CDR3: TGTGCCAGCAGCCCTCCCGGGACAGTGGGGACTGAAGCTTTCTTT.

The V gene is TRBV19, the J gene TRBJ1-2, with a possible D match to TRBD1 (6 bases). Looked up from germline, CDR1 is LNHDA and CDR2 is SQIVND (reference sequence). This CDR3 comprises 15 residues. Trimming stripped 6 bases from V and 4 bases from J, with 18 bases between. Here the CDR3 reads CASSQATGYPYGYTF. Here the CDR3 DNA reads TGTGCCAGTAGCCAGGCGACAGGTTATCCCTATGGCTACACCTTC.

The chain joins TRBV4-2 to TRBJ2-7, with 11 bases fitting TRBD1. CDR1 LGHNA and CDR2 YNFKEQ come from the germline V gene. CDR3 length: 15 residues. The V segment lost 5 bases and the J segment 3 bases; nucleotides outside the gene matches: 6. For the CDR3, the DNA is TGTGCCAGCAGCTTATCCGGGACAGGGGGCTACGAGCAGTACTTC. Its protein is CASSLSGTGGYEQYF.

The J gene is TRBJ2-7, the V gene TRBV4-3; TRBD1 is a possible D gene (6 bases). Germline V gene lookup returns CDR1 LGHNA and CDR2 YSLEER. V was clipped by 0 bases and J by 0 bases, with 9 bases between them. This CDR3 has 15 amino acids. The CDR3 spells CASSQEGQPSYEQYF. In nucleotides, the CDR3 is TGCGCCAGCAGCCAAGAAGGACAGCCCTCCTACGAGCAGTACTTC.